This is a list of T cell receptor beta chains from one sample in a study of beta chain features in type 1 diabetes. Sequencing was performed with immunoSEQ multiplex PCR; in TCRdb, only in-frame clones are kept and a portion is missing. The sample lists about 140,000 clones; about 9.7% were seen once. Sequenced: central memory CD4+ T cells from blood. The source of these receptors is a middle-aged woman in good health. CDR3s include the opening cysteine and the closing phenylalanine or tryptophan. A D gene is named only where the DNA matches it firmly. The size field is filled for only some rows; it gives once, few, many or a size class.

abundance,d_gene,j_gene,v_gene,CDR3nt,CDR3aa
few,TRBD1,TRBJ1-2,TRBV2,TGTGCCAGCAGTGAAGTGGCAGGGGGCTATGGCTACACCTTC,CASSEVAGGYGYTF
many,.,TRBJ2-7,TRBV29-1,TGCAGCGTTTGTCGGGATTCCTACGAGCAGTACTTC,CSVCRDSYEQYF
.,.,TRBJ1-5,TRBV19,TGTGCCAGTAAAGTACAGGGCTTCCAGCCCCAGCATTTT,CASKVQGFQPQHF
.,.,TRBJ1-5,TRBV7-9,TGTGCCAGCAGCTCCTTTGGACAGCCTTATAGCAATCAGCCCCAGCATTTT,CASSSFGQPYSNQPQHF
.,TRBD2,TRBJ2-1,TRBV4-1,TGCGCCAGCAGCCAAAAAGGGGCGGGGGTGGCCTACAATGAGCAGTTCTTC,CASSQKGAGVAYNEQFF
.,.,TRBJ2-1,TRBV28,TGTGCCAGCAGCAACATAGAGGGCTCGGGCAATGAGCAGTTCTTC,CASSNIEGSGNEQFF
few,.,TRBJ1-5,TRBV5-6,TGTGCCAGCAGCTTCCGAGATCAGCCCCAGCATTTT,CASSFRDQPQHF
few,TRBD2,TRBJ2-1,TRBV27,TGTGCCAGCAGTGGACTAGCGAACGATGAGCAGTTCTTC,CASSGLANDEQFF
.,TRBD1,TRBJ1-5,TRBV11-2,TGTGCCAGCAGCTTAGTCCCACCGGGACAGGGGAATCAGCCCCAGCATTTT,CASSLVPPGQGNQPQHF
.,.,TRBJ1-2,TRBV6-5,TGTGCCAGCGGGGGGAAGTATGGCTACACCTTC,CASGGKYGYTF
.,TRBD1,TRBJ1-1,TRBV4-1,TGCGCCAGCAGCCATCCGACAGGGATGACTGAAGCTTTCTTT,CASSHPTGMTEAFF
many,.,TRBJ2-3,TRBV5-1,TGCGCCAGCAGCTTGGATCAGGGAAGGCAGTATTTT,CASSLDQGRQYF
.,TRBD2,TRBJ2-3,TRBV15,TGTGCCACCAGCAGAGATCGGGGGGTTACAGATACGCAGTATTTT,CATSRDRGVTDTQYF
.,TRBD2,TRBJ2-2,TRBV2,TGTGCCAGCAGCAGGCGGGGGTCCTCTGCCGGGGAGCTGTTTTTT,CASSRRGSSAGELFF
few,.,TRBJ2-7,TRBV7-2,TGTGCCAGCAGCTTAGGTCTAGCCCCCTCCTACGAGCAGTACTTC,CASSLGLAPSYEQYF
many,.,TRBJ1-1,TRBV7-2,TGTGCCAGCAGCTTTGGACAGTTGAACACTGAAGCTTTCTTT,CASSFGQLNTEAFF